Listed below are T cell receptor beta chains from one sample, sequenced in a study of shared clonotypes between healthy human individuals. Profiling relied on immunoSEQ multiplex PCR, and the TCRdb table lists in-frame clones only, not all of them. The profile covers 2 million to 3 million clones, with more than 85% appearing a single time and 0.36% taken by the ten largest. The sequencing sample was made of naive CD4+ T cells from PBMCs. The receptors derive from a man between 18 and 29 years old in good health. Some clones in this sample may be carry-over from other donors' samples. The CDR3 runs from the conserved cysteine through the conserved F or W. D genes are given only for firm matches. Size is stated for part of the rows, as once, few or many counts, or as a class when the clone is expanded.

j_call clone_size v_call d_call cdr3_aa cdr3_nt
TRBJ2-5 NA TRBV29-1 TRBD1 CSGRTGWETQYF TGCAGCGGCCGGACAGGGTGGGAGACCCAGTACTTC
TRBJ1-2 NA TRBV28 NA CASSPAGSYGYTF TGTGCCAGCAGTCCTGCAGGGTCCTATGGCTACACCTTC
TRBJ1-1 NA TRBV29-1 NA CSVLDGGNTEAFF TGCAGCGTTTTGGACGGGGGGAACACTGAAGCTTTCTTT
TRBJ1-2 NA TRBV19 NA CASSWISYGYTF TGTGCCAGTAGCTGGATCTCCTATGGCTACACCTTC
TRBJ1-2 NA TRBV19 NA CASSVRSEDYGYTF TGTGCCAGTAGCGTACGTTCAGAGGACTATGGCTACACCTTC
TRBJ2-7 once TRBV28 NA CASSSSREQYF TGTGCCAGCAGTTCCTCTCGCGAGCAGTACTTC
TRBJ1-5 NA TRBV28 NA CASSFLGALGYSNQPQHF TGTGCCAGCAGTTTTTTGGGGGCGCTGGGTTATAGCAATCAGCCCCAGCATTTT
TRBJ1-1 NA TRBV7-3 NA CASSLTGTMNTEAFF TGTGCCAGCAGCTTAACCGGGACCATGAACACTGAAGCTTTCTTT
TRBJ2-1 NA TRBV7-3 TRBD2 CASSSQPGGMNEQFF TGTGCCAGCAGCTCCCAACCCGGGGGGATGAATGAGCAGTTCTTC
TRBJ1-2 NA TRBV28 NA CASSPRATGLGYTF TGTGCCAGCAGTCCGAGGGCGACGGGGCTTGGCTACACCTTC
TRBJ1-2 NA TRBV7-3 NA CASSLTGVGYTF TGTGCCAGCAGCTTAACAGGGGTCGGCTACACCTTC
TRBJ1-2 NA TRBV5-1 TRBD1 CASSRDSYGYTF TGCGCCAGCAGCCGGGACAGCTATGGCTACACCTTC
TRBJ1-5 once TRBV7-9 TRBD1 CASSPDRERQPQHF TGTGCCAGCAGCCCGGACAGGGAGCGGCAGCCCCAGCATTTT
TRBJ1-2 NA TRBV5-1 NA CASSRDRLPGGYTF TGCGCCAGCAGCCGCGACCGGCTCCCGGGAGGCTACACCTTC
TRBJ2-1 once TRBV30 TRBD2 CAWSVRLAATYNEQFF TGTGCCTGGAGTGTAAGACTAGCGGCTACCTACAATGAGCAGTTCTTC
TRBJ1-5 NA TRBV2 TRBD1 CASSALGQGIYQPQHF TGTGCCAGCAGTGCCTTGGGACAGGGGATCTACCAGCCCCAGCATTTT
TRBJ1-4 once TRBV5-4 NA CASSFRGTGRTPTNEKLFF TGTGCCAGCAGCTTCAGGGGCACAGGGAGAACCCCAACTAATGAAAAACTGTTTTTT
TRBJ2-3 NA TRBV7-9 NA CASSLDGPDTQYF TGTGCCAGCAGCTTAGATGGCCCGGATACGCAGTATTTT
TRBJ1-2 NA TRBV18 NA CASSPTQLARGFNYGYTF TGTGCCAGCTCACCAACACAGCTGGCGAGGGGGTTTAACTATGGCTACACCTTC
TRBJ2-7 NA TRBV5-1 NA CASSFTSGGYEQYF TGCGCCAGCAGCTTCACGTCTGGGGGCTACGAGCAGTACTTC
TRBJ2-1 NA TRBV11-2 TRBD2 CASSWTSGSYNEQFF TGTGCCAGCAGCTGGACTAGCGGTTCCTACAATGAGCAGTTCTTC
TRBJ1-5 NA TRBV28 TRBD1 CATGTGFYSNQPQHF TGTGCCACCGGGACAGGTTTTTATAGCAATCAGCCCCAGCATTTT
TRBJ2-1 NA TRBV11-3 NA CASSLDGYNEQFF TGTGCCAGCAGCTTAGACGGGTACAATGAGCAGTTCTTC
TRBJ1-6 NA TRBV5-1 TRBD1 CASSPTGTVYSPLHF TGCGCCAGCAGCCCTACCGGGACAGTGTATTCACCCCTCCACTTT
TRBJ1-4 NA TRBV7-9 TRBD1 CASRGTGAVSEKLFF TGTGCCAGCAGAGGGACAGGGGCCGTGAGTGAAAAACTGTTTTTT
TRBJ1-4 NA TRBV18 NA CASSPAMTNEKLFF TGTGCCAGCTCACCTGCGATGACTAATGAAAAACTGTTTTTT